This T cell receptor (beta chain) was captured by sequencing in a study of blood T cell repertoires in COVID-19. About the study: Acute and convalescent COVID-19 specimens originated in the United States, Italy and Spain. Sources were T cells, B-cell-depleted T cells, or PBMCs; the material itself was cDNA or gDNA.

Methods used by the authors: Reference gene primer amplification gave nucleated cell count estimates. Profiling relied on immunoSEQ multiplex PCR, and the TCRdb table lists in-frame clones only, not all of them. V and J calls and clone size are copied from that table; D and trimming were computed from the DNA. This repertoire shows a few hundred thousand clones, approximately 82% found once; its top ten account for 2% to 2.5%. The V gene's germline CDR1 is LNHDA and CDR2 SQIVND (reference sequence). CDR3 size: 17 residues. V shed 3 bases, J shed 4 bases, and the junction held 9 bases outside the gene matches.

The sequence derives from a man in his forties or fifties who had recovered from COVID-19. The chain uses TRBV19 and TRBJ1-2; the match to TRBD1 covers 12 bases. Sequencing was done on a sample of peripheral blood. For the CDR3, the DNA is TGTGCCAGTAGTATCGGGACAGGGGGCGCGTTGGGCTATGGCTACACCTTC. Translated, it gives CASSIGTGGALGYGYTF.